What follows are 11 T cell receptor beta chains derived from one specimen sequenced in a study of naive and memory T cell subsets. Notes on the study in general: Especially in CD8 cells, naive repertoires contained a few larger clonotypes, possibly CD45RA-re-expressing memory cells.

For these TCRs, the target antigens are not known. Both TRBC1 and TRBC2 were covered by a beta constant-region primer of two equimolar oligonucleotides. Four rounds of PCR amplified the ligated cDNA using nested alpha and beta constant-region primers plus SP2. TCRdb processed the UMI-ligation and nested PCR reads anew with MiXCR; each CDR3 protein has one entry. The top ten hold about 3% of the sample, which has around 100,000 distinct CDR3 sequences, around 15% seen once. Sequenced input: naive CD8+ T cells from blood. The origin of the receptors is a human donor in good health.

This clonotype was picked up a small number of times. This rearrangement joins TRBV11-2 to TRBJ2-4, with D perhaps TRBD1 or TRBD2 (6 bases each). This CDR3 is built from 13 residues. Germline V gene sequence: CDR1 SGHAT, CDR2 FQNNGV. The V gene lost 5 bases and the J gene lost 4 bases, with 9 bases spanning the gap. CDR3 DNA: TGTGCCAGCAGCATAGGGGGGAAAAACATTCAGTACTTC. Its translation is CASSIGGKNIQYF.

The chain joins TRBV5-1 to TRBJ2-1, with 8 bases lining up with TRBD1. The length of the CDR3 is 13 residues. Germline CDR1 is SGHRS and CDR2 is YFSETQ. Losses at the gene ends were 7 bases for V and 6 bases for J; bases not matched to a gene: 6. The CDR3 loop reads CASGTGGSNEQFF. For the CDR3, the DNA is TGCGCCAGCGGGACAGGAGGTTCCAATGAGCAGTTCTTC.

The CDR3: CASSPFGPTPNEQFF. The CDR3 DNA follows: TGTGCCAGCAGCCCATTTGGCCCGACCCCCAATGAGCAGTTCTTC. The chain couples TRBV5-4 to TRBJ2-1; D gene unclear. Germline values: CDR1 SGHNT, CDR2 YYREEE (reference sequence). The CDR3 loop spans 15 amino acids. Deletions cut 4 bases from V and 6 bases from J, with 17 bases between.

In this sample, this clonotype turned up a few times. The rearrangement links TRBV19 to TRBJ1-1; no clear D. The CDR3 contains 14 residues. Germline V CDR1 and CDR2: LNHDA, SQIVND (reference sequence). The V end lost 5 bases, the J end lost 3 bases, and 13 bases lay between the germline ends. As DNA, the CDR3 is TGTGCCAGTAGTTGGGGAGGGCGGGACACTGAAGCTTTCTTT. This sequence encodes CASSWGGRDTEAFF.

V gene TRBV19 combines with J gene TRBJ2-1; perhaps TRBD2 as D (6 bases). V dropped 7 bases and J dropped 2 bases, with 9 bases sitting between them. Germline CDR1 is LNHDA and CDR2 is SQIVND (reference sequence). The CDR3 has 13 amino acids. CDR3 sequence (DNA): TGTGCCAGTACGACGGGGGCCTACAATGAGCAGTTCTTC. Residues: CASTTGAYNEQFF.

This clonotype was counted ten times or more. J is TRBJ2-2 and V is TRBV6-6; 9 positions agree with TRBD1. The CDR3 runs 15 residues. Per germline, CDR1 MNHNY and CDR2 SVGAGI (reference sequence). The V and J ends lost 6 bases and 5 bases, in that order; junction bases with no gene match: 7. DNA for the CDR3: TGTGCCAGCAGAGAAACAGGGGGCGGAACCGGGGAGCTGTTTTTT. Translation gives CASRETGGGTGELFF.

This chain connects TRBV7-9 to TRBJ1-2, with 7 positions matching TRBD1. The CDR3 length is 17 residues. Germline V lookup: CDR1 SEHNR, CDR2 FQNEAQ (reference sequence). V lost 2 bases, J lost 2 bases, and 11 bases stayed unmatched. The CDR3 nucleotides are TGTGCCAGCAGCTTAACGAGGACAGGAGAACCAAACTATGGCTACACCTTC. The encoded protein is CASSLTRTGEPNYGYTF.

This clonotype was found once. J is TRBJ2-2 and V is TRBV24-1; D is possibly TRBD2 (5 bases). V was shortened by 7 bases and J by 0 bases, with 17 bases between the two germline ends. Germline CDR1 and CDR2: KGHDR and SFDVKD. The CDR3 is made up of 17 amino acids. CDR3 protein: CATSDVKAETNTGELFF. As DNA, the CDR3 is TGTGCCACCAGCGATGTCAAAGCGGAAACGAACACCGGGGAGCTGTTTTTT.

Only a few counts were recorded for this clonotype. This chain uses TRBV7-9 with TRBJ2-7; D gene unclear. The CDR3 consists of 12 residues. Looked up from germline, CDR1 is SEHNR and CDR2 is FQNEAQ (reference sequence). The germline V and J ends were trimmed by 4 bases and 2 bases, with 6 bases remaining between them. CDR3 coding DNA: TGTGCCAGCAGCTCCCTGCCCTACGAGCAGTACTTC. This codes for CASSSLPYEQYF.

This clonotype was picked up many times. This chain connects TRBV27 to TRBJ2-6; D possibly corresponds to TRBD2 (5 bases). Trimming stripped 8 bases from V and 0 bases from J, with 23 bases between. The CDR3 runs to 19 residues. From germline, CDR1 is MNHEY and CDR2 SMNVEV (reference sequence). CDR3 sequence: CASSYFTTGFYSGANVLTF. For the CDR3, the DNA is TGTGCCAGCTCCTACTTCACAACGGGGTTTTACTCTGGGGCCAACGTCCTGACTTTC.

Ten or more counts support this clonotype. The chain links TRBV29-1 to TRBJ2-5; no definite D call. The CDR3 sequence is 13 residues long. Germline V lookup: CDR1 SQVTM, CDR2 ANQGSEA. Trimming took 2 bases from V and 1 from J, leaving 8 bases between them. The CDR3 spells CSVEWPSQETQYF. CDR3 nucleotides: TGCAGCGTTGAATGGCCCTCCCAAGAGACCCAGTACTTC. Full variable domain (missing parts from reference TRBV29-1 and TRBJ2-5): SAVISQKPSRDICQRGTSLTIQCQVDSQVTMMFWYRQQPGQSLTLIATANQGSEATYESGFVIDKFPISRPNLTFSTLTVSNMSPEDSSIYLCSVEWPSQETQYFGPGTRLLVL.